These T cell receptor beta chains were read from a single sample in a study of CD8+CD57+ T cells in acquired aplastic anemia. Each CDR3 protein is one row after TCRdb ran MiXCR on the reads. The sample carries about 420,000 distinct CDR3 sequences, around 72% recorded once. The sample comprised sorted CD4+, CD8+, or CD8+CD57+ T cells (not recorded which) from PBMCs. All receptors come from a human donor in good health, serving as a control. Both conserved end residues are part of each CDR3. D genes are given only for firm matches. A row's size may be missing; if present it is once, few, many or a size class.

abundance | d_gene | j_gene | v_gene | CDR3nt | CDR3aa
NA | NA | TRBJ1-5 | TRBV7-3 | TGTGCCCGCGGCGGACGGACGCAGGATACGCAGCATTTT | CARGGRTQDTQHF
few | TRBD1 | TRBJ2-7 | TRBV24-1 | TGTGCCACCAGTGACACCGGGACAGAGACCTACGAGCAGTACTTC | CATSDTGTETYEQYF
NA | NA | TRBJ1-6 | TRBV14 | TGTGCCAGCAGAGACAGCCAACTAGGACCCCGGCAGTTT | CASRDSQLGPRQF
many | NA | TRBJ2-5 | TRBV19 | TGTGCCAGTAGTATGAACAGGGAAGAGACCCAGTACTTC | CASSMNREETQYF
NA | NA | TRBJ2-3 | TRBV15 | TGTGCCACCAGCAGAGATGGGAGGGGGGATACGCAGTATTTT | CATSRDGRGDTQYF
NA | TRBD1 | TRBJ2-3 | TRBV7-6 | TGTGCCAGCAGCCCATACCCGGGACAGTCTAATGAAAAATTT | CASSPYPGQSNEKF
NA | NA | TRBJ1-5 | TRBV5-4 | TGTGCCAGCAGCCGCCTAGCGGGTCAGGGCAATCAGCCCCAGCATTTT | CASSRLAGQGNQPQHF
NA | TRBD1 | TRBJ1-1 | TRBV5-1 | TGCGCCAGCAGCTTGGCGGGACAGAGCTATGAAGCTTTCTTT | CASSLAGQSYEAFF
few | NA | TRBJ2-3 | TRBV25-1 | TGTGCCAGTACCTCTTGGGCAGATACGCAGTATTTT | CASTSWADTQYF
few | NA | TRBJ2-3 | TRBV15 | TGTGCCACCAGCAGAGACCCCGGGTCACTCACAGATACGCAGTATTTT | CATSRDPGSLTDTQYF
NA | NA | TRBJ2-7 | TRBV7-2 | TGTGCCACCAGCAGGTGGAGAGGAGATACGCAGTATTTTTTC | CATSRWRGDTQYFF
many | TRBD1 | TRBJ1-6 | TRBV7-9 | TGTGCCAGCAGCTTTTGGGGATCGGGACAGGATGGGACACCCCTCCACTTT | CASSFWGSGQDGTPLHF
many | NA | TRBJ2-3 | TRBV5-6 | TGTGCCAGCAGCTTAGAACCGATTAGCACAGATACGCAGTATTTT | CASSLEPISTDTQYF
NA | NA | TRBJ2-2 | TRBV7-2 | TGTGCCAGCAGCCGGCAGGGAGGTATTACCGGGAAACTGTTTTTT | CASSRQGGITGKLFF
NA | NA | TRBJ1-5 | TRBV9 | TGTGCCAGCAGCGTCAGCAGCCCTACGAGCAGTACTTCCCAGCATTTT | CASSVSSPTSSTSQHF
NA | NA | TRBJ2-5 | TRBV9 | TGTGCCAGCAGCGTAGTAGGCCAGTTCGATGAGCAGTCCCAGTACTTC | CASSVVGQFDEQSQYF
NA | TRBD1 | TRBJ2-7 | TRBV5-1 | TGCGCCAGCAGCTTCCCAGGGGGCGATGGGCAGTACTTC | CASSFPGGDGQYF
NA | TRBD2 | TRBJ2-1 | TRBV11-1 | TGTGCCAGCAGCTTGACTAACGGGGGGGCAAATGAGCAGTTCTTC | CASSLTNGGANEQFF
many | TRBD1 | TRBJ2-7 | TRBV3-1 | TGTGCCAGCAGCCTCCTAGGACAGGGACAACGCTCCTACGAGCAGTACTTC | CASSLLGQGQRSYEQYF
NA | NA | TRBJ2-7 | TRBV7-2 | TGTGCCAGCAGCGTTACGGGGGATGCCTCCTACGAGCAGTACTTC | CASSVTGDASYEQYF
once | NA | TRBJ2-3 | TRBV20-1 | TGCAGTGCTAGTTCGAGAGTTAGCCATACGCAGTATTTT | CSASSRVSHTQYF
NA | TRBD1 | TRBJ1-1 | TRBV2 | TGTGCCAGCAGCCCGGGACAGGGTACCACTGAAGCTTTCTTT | CASSPGQGTTEAFF
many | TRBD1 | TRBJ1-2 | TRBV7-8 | TGTGCCAGCAGCTTAGGTCCCGGACAGGCCTATGGCTACACCTTC | CASSLGPGQAYGYTF
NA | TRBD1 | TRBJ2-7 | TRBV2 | TGTGCCAGCAGAGCAGCAGGGACAGGGCGAGGCTCCTACGAGCAGTACTTC | CASRAAGTGRGSYEQYF
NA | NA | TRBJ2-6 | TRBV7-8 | TGTGCCAGCAGCCTTATTCTCTCTGGGCACAAGGTCCTGACTTTC | CASSLILSGHKVLTF
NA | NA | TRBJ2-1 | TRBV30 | TGTGCCTGGAGAGGGACAAACTCCTACAATGAGCAGTTCTTC | CAWRGTNSYNEQFF
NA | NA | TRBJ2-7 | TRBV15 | TGTGTCACCGGCAGAGTCCATCCGAGGTTGGGGGACGAGCAGTACTTC | CVTGRVHPRLGDEQYF